This paragraph covers one TCR beta chain sequence. Its antigen is undetermined. This sample is part of a study of shared clonotypes between healthy human individuals. Findings and limits, study-wide: The generation probabilities recorded for non-shared clonotypes fell below those of clonotypes shared by all four donors.

The genomic DNA of each subset was split evenly across several immunoSEQ plates. Using immunoSEQ multiplex PCR, the repertoire was profiled, and TCRdb retains in-frame clones only, with some absent. The data contain approximately 2,000,000 clones, roughly 95% of them singletons. CD45RO-negative cells were positively selected for CCR7, leaving out terminally differentiated effector memory CD45RA+ cells. The CDR3 covers 16 residues. V dropped 8 bases and J dropped 3 bases, with 23 bases sitting between them. From germline, CDR1 is SNHLY and CDR2 FYNNEI. The genes are TRBV2 and TRBJ2-7; possible D gene TRBD1, 6 bases. This TCR came from a man between 18 and 29 years old in good health. Some clones in this sample may be carry-over from other donors' samples. What was sequenced was naive CD8+ T cells from PBMCs. In DNA form, the CDR3 reads TGTGCCAGCCAGGCGAGAAAGGGACAAAACTACTACGAGCAGTACTTC. Translating it yields CASQARKGQNYYEQYF.